This T cell receptor (beta chain) was observed in a study of technical replicates of blood from a few donors. The CDR3 runs 16 residues. Losses at the gene ends were 0 bases for V and 9 bases for J; bases not matched to a gene: 8. CDR1 and CDR2 from the germline V gene are SGHDT and YYEEEE. Sequencing used immunoSEQ multiplex PCR; TCRdb keeps in-frame clones, though not all of them. The sample includes 76,000 or so clones, 90% to 95% seen only once; the top ten take less than 0.3%. The clonotype originates from a human donor in good health. Sequencing used T cells isolated from PBMCs. The chain joins TRBV5-6 to TRBJ1-6; 8 bases match TRBD1. The CDR3, as DNA: TGTGCCAGCAGCTTGGCCGACGGACAGGGTGGTTCACCCCTCCACTTT. It specifies CASSLADGQGGSPLHF.